The rows below give T cell receptor delta chains drawn from one sample of a study of gamma-delta chains in newborns, infants, children. TCRdb reprocessed the reads using CATT. The repertoire holds approximately 1,900 delta-chain clones, with 3% as singletons. What was sequenced was blood. These receptor sequences come from a child in good health. CDR3s include the opening cysteine and the closing phenylalanine or tryptophan. The D gene is left open where the match is weak. Only some rows state a clone size, as once, few, many or a class for expanded clones.

v_gene	d_gene	j_gene	abundance	CDR3nt	CDR3aa
TRDV1	.	TRDJ1	.	TGTGCTCTTGGGGGTAGCCTTCCCCTTAGCCTGAAACTCATCTTT	CALGGSLPLSLKLIF
TRDV1	TRDD3	TRDJ1	large	TGTGCTCTTGGGGAACTAGTCCTCCGTGGGGGATACAATCCCTTTACCGATAAACTCATCTTT	CALGELVLRGGYNPFTDKLIF
TRDV2	.	TRDJ3	.	TGTGCCTGTGTTGGGGGGGCCTACTCCTGGGACACCCGACAGATGTTTTTC	CACVGGAYSWDTRQMFF
TRDV2	TRDD3	TRDJ1	.	TGTGCCTGTGACACCGTTGGGGGACTCTCGTACACCGATAAACTCATCTTT	CACDTVGGLSYTDKLIF
TRDV2	TRDD3	TRDJ2	large	TGTGCCTGTGACACCGTCTTGCCTATTGGGGATACTGAAGCTTTGACAGCACAACTCTTCTTT	CACDTVLPIGDTEALTAQLFF
TRDV2	TRDD3	TRDJ1	.	TGTGCCTGTGACGCCTTGACTGGGGGTCCGCACACCGATAAACTCATCTTT	CACDALTGGPHTDKLIF
TRDV2	TRDD3	TRDJ1	large	TGTGCCTGTGACACCCTACATCTGGGGGATACGATCACCGATAAACTCATCTTT	CACDTLHLGDTITDKLIF
TRDV2	TRDD3	TRDJ1	large	TGTGCCTGTGACACCGTGGGGGAATACACCGATAAACTCATCTTT	CACDTVGEYTDKLIF
TRDV2	TRDD3	TRDJ1	large	TGTGCCTGTGAATCTGCGGCCATTACTGGGGGATCGTACACCGATAAACTCATCTTT	CACESAAITGGSYTDKLIF
TRDV2	TRDD3	TRDJ1	large	TGTGCCTGTGACTCACTGGGGGACGGAGTAAGAGGCGATAAACTCATCTTT	CACDSLGDGVRGDKLIF
TRDV3	TRDD2	TRDJ1	few	TGTGCCTTCGGCCTTCCTAAGCCCAGGGGCTCTTACACCGATAAACTCATCTTT	CAFGLPKPRGSYTDKLIF
TRDV2	.	TRDJ1	large	TGTGCCTGTGACACGGTAGGGCGGTCCTACACCGATAAACTCATCTTT	CACDTVGRSYTDKLIF
TRDV1	.	TRDJ1	medium-sized	TGTGCTCTTGGGGATCTAGTCCCGCATTGGGGCAATTGCTACACCGATAAACTCATCTTT	CALGDLVPHWGNCYTDKLIF
TRDV2	TRDD3	TRDJ1	medium-sized	TGTGCCTGTGACCTCCTTATTCCTACCAAAGATCTGGGGGATACGATACCCCCCACCGATAAACTCATCTTT	CACDLLIPTKDLGDTIPPTDKLIF
TRDV2	TRDD3	TRDJ1	large	TGTGCCTGTGACCCCCTAGCGGTGGGGGACCTGAGCCCTGATAAACTCATCTTT	CACDPLAVGDLSPDKLIF
TRAV29/DV5	.	TRDJ1	large	.	CSVLLCSRLTTGGYFWTTDKLIF
TRDV1	.	TRDJ1	large	TGTGCTCTTGGGGAATTATTACCCTACACCGATAAACTCATCTTT	CALGELLPYTDKLIF
TRDV3	TRDD3	TRDJ1	few	TGTGCCTTCCCCCTAGTTTTCAGTACTGGGGGATACGCGGGGTACACCGATAAACTCATCTTT	CAFPLVFSTGGYAGYTDKLIF
TRAV29/DV5	.	TRDJ1	large	TGTGCAGCAAGCGCGAAAGTTGATGATACCGATAAACTCATCTTT	CAASAKVDDTDKLIF
TRDV2	TRDD3	TRDJ1	large	TGTGCCTGTGACACCCTAGGGATACTGGGGGCCAACACCGATAAACTCATCTTT	CACDTLGILGANTDKLIF
TRDV2	TRDD3	TRDJ1	.	TGTGCCTGTGACGCGGTCGGTACTGGGGGATACTTAACCGATAAACTCATCTTT	CACDAVGTGGYLTDKLIF
TRDV2	TRDD3	TRDJ3	medium-sized	TGTGCCTGTGACACGGTGGGGGATACGAATACGGGAGACACCCGACAGATGTTTTTC	CACDTVGDTNTGDTRQMFF
TRAV29/DV5	.	TRDJ2	large	TGTGCAGCAAGTTTTTCCTGCAGTAAGACAGCACAACTCTTCTTT	CAASFSCSKTAQLFF
TRDV2	TRDD3	TRDJ1	large	TGTGCCTGTGACACCGTAGTACTGGGGGATACCGATAAACTCATCTTT	CACDTVVLGDTDKLIF
TRDV2	TRDD3	TRDJ1	.	TGCGCCTGTGAAATTCTTCTTCCGAGTACTGGGGGATCTGAGTACACCGATAAACTCATCTTT	CACEILLPSTGGSEYTDKLIF
TRDV2	.	TRDJ1	.	TGTGCCTGCGACGAGATGGGTGAGGGGACGCGTCTGAATAAACTCATCTTT	CACDEMGEGTRLNKLIF
TRDV2	.	TRDJ1	.	TGTGCCTGTGACATCGTGCCGGGGGACATCGAGTACACCGATAAACTCATCTTT	CACDIVPGDIEYTDKLIF
TRDV2	TRDD3	TRDJ1	large	TGTGCCTGCAGACAGCTTCCTACACCCTTGATGGGGGATACTCACCTCCACACCGATAAACTCATCTTT	CACRQLPTPLMGDTHLHTDKLIF
TRDV2	TRDD3	TRDJ1	few	TGTGCCTGTGGCACCGTCTCGGTGCTACTGGGGGAACCCGATAAACTCATCTTT	CACGTVSVLLGEPDKLIF
TRDV1	.	TRDJ1	medium-sized	TGTGCTCTTGGGGAAGAGGAAACGGGTGTCGATAAACTCATCTTT	CALGEEETGVDKLIF
TRDV3	.	TRDJ1	medium-sized	TGTGCCTCCGAGGGGCCTATTCTTCGGGGGGGAACTACCGATAAACTCATCTTT	CASEGPILRGGTTDKLIF
TRDV2	TRDD3	TRDJ1	large	TGTGCCTGTGACACCGTAGGCAATGCAAACTGGGGGATACACAACACCGATAAACTCATCTTT	CACDTVGNANWGIHNTDKLIF
TRDV2	TRDD3	TRDJ1	medium-sized	TGTGCCTGTGACCCGCTAGGGGACTGGGGACTCGAAAGGAGGGAACTCATCTTT	CACDPLGDWGLERRELIF
TRDV3	TRDD3	TRDJ1	.	TGTGCCTTTTTGGTGGCCTTCCCACGCATCCTCTTTTACTGGGGGATACAGATGAAGCGTAGCACCGATAAACTCATCTTT	CAFLVAFPRILFYWGIQMKRSTDKLIF
TRDV2	TRDD3	TRDJ1	large	TGTGCCTGTGACACCGTAGGGGGATACGCGTTGACCGATAAACTCATCTTT	CACDTVGGYALTDKLIF
TRDV1	TRDD3	TRDJ1	large	TGTGCTCTTGGGGAGCCAATTCTCCCCTCGGATTGGGGGATACCCACCACCGATAAACTCATCTTT	CALGEPILPSDWGIPTTDKLIF
TRDV2	.	TRDJ1	medium-sized	TGTGCCTGTGAACCACTTCCTACGGCTTATCGTACTGGGGGCGAGTACACCGATAAACTCATCTTT	CACEPLPTAYRTGGEYTDKLIF
TRDV2	.	TRDJ1	large	TGTGCCTGTCTGCCCTTAATCTCCACCGATAAACTCATCTTT	CACLPLISTDKLIF
TRDV2	TRDD3	TRDJ1	few	TGTGCCTGTGACACCTTACTGGGGGCCCCCTACACCGATAAACTCATCTTT	CACDTLLGAPYTDKLIF
TRDV2	TRDD3	TRDJ1	large	TGTGCCTGTGACGGGGTTTCTGGAACTGGGGGTCGCGAGTACACCGATAAACTCATCTTT	CACDGVSGTGGREYTDKLIF
TRDV2	TRDD3	TRDJ1	medium-sized	TGTGCCTGTGAGGCCCTGGGGGATACTTCTGGGCTCACCGATAAACTCATCTTT	CACEALGDTSGLTDKLIF
TRDV2	.	TRDJ1	large	TGTGCCTGTGACCTACTTCCATACTCTACTGGGAAGACCGATAAACTCATCTTT	CACDLLPYSTGKTDKLIF
TRDV2	TRDD3	TRDJ1	medium-sized	TGTGCCTGTGACACCGTACCCCCTTCCCAAAATACTGGGGGATACGTCTCCGATAAACTCATCTTT	CACDTVPPSQNTGGYVSDKLIF